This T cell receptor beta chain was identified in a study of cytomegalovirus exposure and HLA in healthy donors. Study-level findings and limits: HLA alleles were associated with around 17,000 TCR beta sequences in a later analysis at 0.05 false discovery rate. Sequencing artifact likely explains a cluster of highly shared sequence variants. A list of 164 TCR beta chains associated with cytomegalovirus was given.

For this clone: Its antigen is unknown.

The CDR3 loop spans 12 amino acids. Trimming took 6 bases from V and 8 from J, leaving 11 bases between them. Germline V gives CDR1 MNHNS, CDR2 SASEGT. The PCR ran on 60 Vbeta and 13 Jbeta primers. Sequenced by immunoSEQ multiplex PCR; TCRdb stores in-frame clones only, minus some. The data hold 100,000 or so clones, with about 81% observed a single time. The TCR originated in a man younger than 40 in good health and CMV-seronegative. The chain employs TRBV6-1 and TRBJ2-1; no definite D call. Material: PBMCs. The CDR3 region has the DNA TGTGCCAGCAGCCTCCGTGTCGATGAGCAGTTCTTC. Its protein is CASSLRVDEQFF.